What follows are 10 T cell receptor beta chains derived from one specimen sequenced in a study of OX40 agonist ivuxolimab in advanced cancers. The table came from immunoSEQ multiplex PCR; TCRdb's copy has only in-frame clones and leaves some out. Altogether tens of thousands of clones are present, roughly 92% being singletons, with the ten largest covering 20% to 25%. Sample: CD4+ or CD8+ T cells sorted from blood, taken in a trial of the OX40 agonist ivuxolimab. The origin of the receptors is an adult with an advanced solid tumor such as melanoma, head and neck, liver or kidney cancer.

The V call is TRBV27, the J call TRBJ2-1, with D uncertain. This CDR3 is 13 amino acids long. Per germline, CDR1 MNHEY and CDR2 SMNVEV (reference sequence). V lost 3 bases, J lost 9 bases, and 12 bases lay in between. The CDR3, as DNA: TGTGCCAGCAGTTTGTACCCCTACTCTGAGCAGTTCTTC. Translated: CASSLYPYSEQFF.

J is TRBJ2-2 and V is TRBV5-1; D not resolved. The CDR3 runs to 14 residues. Germline assignment: CDR1 SGHRS and CDR2 YFSETQ. The V gene lost 2 bases and the J gene lost 3 bases, with 8 bases spanning the gap. The CDR3 here is CASSFSGDTGELFF. The CDR3 nucleotides are TGCGCCAGCAGCTTTTCTGGGGACACCGGGGAGCTGTTTTTT.

The chain combines TRBV27 with TRBJ1-5; a possible D gene is TRBD1 (5 bases). The CDR3 extends over 16 amino acids. With 3 bases removed from V and 0 bases from J, the gap between germline ends came to 12 bases. Per the germline V gene, CDR1 is MNHEY and CDR2 is SMNVEV (reference sequence). The CDR3 coding sequence is TGTGCCAGCAGTTTGGCGGGGGGTTATAGCAATCAGCCCCAGCATTTT. Its translation: CASSLAGGYSNQPQHF.

The chain employs TRBV5-5 and TRBJ2-7; tentative D call: TRBD2 (5 bases). Deletions cut 4 bases from V and 1 base from J, with 12 bases between. The CDR3 extends over 14 amino acids. The V gene's germline CDR1 is SGHKS and CDR2 YYEKEE (reference sequence). The CDR3 DNA is TGTGCCAGCAGCCTCCAGAGCGGATCCTACGAGCAGTACTTC. Its protein product is CASSLQSGSYEQYF.

The chain combines TRBV27 with TRBJ2-1; tentatively, D is TRBD2 (5 bases). The CDR3 sequence is 12 residues long. Germline V CDR1 and CDR2: MNHEY, SMNVEV (reference sequence). Trimming took 6 bases from V and 8 from J, leaving 11 bases between them. The CDR3 DNA reads as TGTGCCAGCAGCGGCTCCGGGGATGAGCAGTTCTTC. Amino acids: CASSGSGDEQFF.

The chain employs TRBV7-9 and TRBJ2-3; D call uncertain. The CDR3 consists of 12 residues. CDR1 and CDR2 from the germline V gene are SEHNR and FQNEAQ (reference sequence). Trimming left V 1 base short and J 4 bases short, with 3 bases between. CDR3 sequence reads: CASSLEADTQYF. The DNA for the CDR3 is TGTGCCAGCAGCTTAGAGGCAGATACGCAGTATTTT. Full variable domain (rest looked up from reference TRBV7-9 and TRBJ2-3): DTGVSQNPRHKITKRGQNVTFRCDPISEHNRLYWYRQTLGQGPEFLTYFQNEAQLEKSRLLSDRFSAERPKGSFSTLEIQRTEQGDSAMYLCASSLEADTQYFGPGTRLTVL.

CDR3 bases: TGTGCCAGCAGCTTTCGAACTAGCGGGATTGGCGTCTTCTACGAGCAGTACTTC. Its protein product is CASSFRTSGIGVFYEQYF. The gene calls are TRBV5-4 and TRBJ2-7, with 10 bases lining up with TRBD2. The ends lost 2 bases at V and 3 bases at J; junction bases unmatched: 14. CDR1 is SGHNT, CDR2 YYREEE, per germline (reference sequence). CDR3 length: 18 residues. Together with reference TRBV5-4 and TRBJ2-7, the CDR3 gives the full variable domain: ETGVTQSPTHLIKTRGQQVTLRCSSQSGHNTVSWYQQALGQGPQFIFQYYREEENGRGNFPPRFSGLQFPNYSSELNVNALELDDSALYLCASSFRTSGIGVFYEQYFGPGTRLTVT.

By frequency in the sample, this clone is medium-sized (0.01 to 0.1%). J is TRBJ1-5 and V is TRBV28; D is uncertain. Trimming shortened V by 6 bases and J by 3 bases, and 12 bases separated the two germline ends. This CDR3 comprises 14 residues. Germline CDR1 reads MDHEN; CDR2 reads SYDVKM. The CDR3 spells CASSNDGYNQPQHF. The CDR3 nucleotides read TGTGCCAGCAGCAATGACGGGTACAATCAGCCCCAGCATTTT.

V and J are TRBV28 and TRBJ1-6; 7 bases fit TRBD1. V lost 4 bases, J lost 7 bases, and 7 bases stayed unmatched. The CDR3 is 15 amino acids. CDR1 is MDHEN, CDR2 SYDVKM, per germline. This CDR3 is CASSSGQEFNSPLHF. The CDR3 DNA reads TGTGCCAGCAGTTCCGGACAGGAGTTCAATTCACCCCTCCACTTT.

The chain links TRBV4-1 to TRBJ2-7; 7 bases are a match to TRBD2. CDR3 length: 16 amino acids. J was trimmed by 5 bases and V by 0 bases; bases with no gene match: 10. Germline V gene lookup returns CDR1 MGHRA and CDR2 YSYEKL. The chain's CDR3 is CASSQDSAARGDEQYF. The CDR3 region has the DNA TGCGCCAGCAGCCAAGATTCGGCCGCCCGGGGGGACGAGCAGTACTTC.